Listed below are T cell receptor beta chains from one sample, sequenced in a study of T-cell memory formation after mild COVID-19. Each CDR3 protein is one row after TCRdb ran MiXCR on the 5' RACE reads. The profile shows 100,000 to 120,000 distinct CDR3 sequences, 22% of them singletons. Material for sequencing was PBMCs or a T cell subset sorted from them (not recorded which). These receptor sequences come from a man aged 18 to 29 who had mild COVID-19 (a few samples of this study predate the infection). Cell type and time point are not known. CDR3s include the opening cysteine and the closing phenylalanine or tryptophan. A D gene is named only where the DNA matches it firmly. Size tells how often a clone was seen (once, few, many) or the class of an expanded clone, and some rows leave it out.

V gene	D gene	CDR3 length	J gene	clone size	CDR3 DNA	CDR3 protein
TRBV4-3	TRBD2	16	TRBJ2-1	many	TGCGCCAGCAGCCCCAGCTCTAGCGGGGGGTTCCATGAGCAGTTCTTC	CASSPSSSGGFHEQFF
TRBV12-3/TRBV12-4	.	15	TRBJ1-1	.	TGTGCCAGCAGCCTCTCAGGAGGGGGGCGGACTGAAGCTTTCTTT	CASSLSGGGRTEAFF
TRBV4-3	TRBD2	16	TRBJ2-3	few	TGCGCCAGCAGGAAACGACTAGCGGGGGGGTTAGATACGCAGTATTTT	CASRKRLAGGLDTQYF
TRBV6-1	.	14	TRBJ1-1	.	TGTGCCAGCAGTGAGATTAAGGGGTCGACTGAAGCTTTCTTT	CASSEIKGSTEAFF
TRBV6-1	.	14	TRBJ1-3	few	TGTGCCAGCAGTGGGCGGATCTCTGGAAACACCATATATTTT	CASSGRISGNTIYF
TRBV6-5	TRBD2	14	TRBJ2-1	once	TGTGCCAGCAGTCGGACGGGGGGGCGCAATGAGCAGTTCTTC	CASSRTGGRNEQFF
TRBV10-3	.	13	TRBJ1-5	few	TGTGCCATCAAGGACACGGAATATCAGCCCCAGCATTTT	CAIKDTEYQPQHF
TRBV7-7	.	13	TRBJ2-7	few	TGTGCCAGCAGCTTATCGAGCTCCTACGAGCAGTACTTC	CASSLSSSYEQYF
TRBV5-1	TRBD2	16	TRBJ2-3	.	TGCGCCAGCAGCTTACGTAGCGGGGGGGCCGGAGATACGCAGTATTTT	CASSLRSGGAGDTQYF
TRBV5-8	.	14	TRBJ2-1	few	TGTGCCAGCAGCTTGGAGGCAGACCCCAATGAGCAGTTCTTC	CASSLEADPNEQFF
TRBV7-9	.	13	TRBJ2-5	.	TGTGCCAGCAGCCTCAGGAGTCAAGAGACCCAGTACTTC	CASSLRSQETQYF
TRBV24-1	TRBD1	17	TRBJ2-1	.	TGTGCCACCAGTGATTTTCCGGGACAGAGCTCCTACAATGAGCAGTTCTTC	CATSDFPGQSSYNEQFF
TRBV20-1	TRBD1	14	TRBJ1-2	.	TGCAGTGCTACCCCCCTGGGACAGGCAACGGGCTACACCTTC	CSATPLGQATGYTF
TRBV7-3	TRBD2	16	TRBJ2-3	few	TGTGCCAGCAGCTTAATTAGCGGGGGCGGCACAGATACGCAGTATTTT	CASSLISGGGTDTQYF
TRBV4-3	TRBD1	17	TRBJ2-7	.	TGCGCCAGCAGCCCGGGACAGGGCGGTGGAGACAACTACGAGCAGTACTTC	CASSPGQGGGDNYEQYF
TRBV11-2	.	14	TRBJ1-1	few	TGTGCCAGCAGCTCCCTTCGAGGGGAGGGCCGAGCTTTCTTT	CASSSLRGEGRAFF
TRBV4-1	.	15	TRBJ2-7	few	TGCGCCAGCAGCCAAGGGGGACTCGGCCCTGTCAAGCAGTACTTC	CASSQGGLGPVKQYF
TRBV12-3/TRBV12-4	TRBD1	16	TRBJ2-5	few	TGTGCCAGCAGTTTAGCGCCTTCAGGGGGCTCAGAGACCCAGTACTTC	CASSLAPSGGSETQYF
TRBV20-1	TRBD1	15	TRBJ2-2	.	TGCAGTGCTAGAGGGGGACAGGGCGGTACCGGGGAGCTGTTTTTT	CSARGGQGGTGELFF
TRBV27	.	11	TRBJ2-1	.	TGTGCCAGCAGTTTAGACAATGAGCAGTTCTTC	CASSLDNEQFF
TRBV12-3/TRBV12-4	TRBD2	17	TRBJ2-1	.	TGTGCCAGCAGTCCGACTAGCGGGGGGGAAATCTACAATGAGCAGTTCTTC	CASSPTSGGEIYNEQFF
TRBV3-1	.	13	TRBJ2-7	.	TGTGCCAGCAGCCAGGGGGCAAGCTACGAGCAGTACTTC	CASSQGASYEQYF
TRBV12-5	TRBD1	15	TRBJ1-2	.	TGTGCTAGTGGTTTCCTCCTACAGGGGGCCTATGGCTACACCTTC	CASGFLLQGAYGYTF
TRBV18	.	13	TRBJ2-5	.	TGTGCCAGCTCACCAACAGGCGGGGAGACCCAGTACTTC	CASSPTGGETQYF
TRBV15	.	17	TRBJ1-3	.	TGTGCCACCAGCAGAGATACCCCTCCGACCTCTGGAAACACCATATATTTT	CATSRDTPPTSGNTIYF
TRBV29-1	TRBD1	13	TRBJ2-7	.	TGCAGCGTTGGACAGGGGGTCGCCTACGAGCAGTACTTC	CSVGQGVAYEQYF
TRBV6-5	TRBD1	14	TRBJ1-2	few	TGTGCCAGCAGTTACGGCAGGGGGAACTATGGCTACACCTTC	CASSYGRGNYGYTF
TRBV5-5	.	15	TRBJ1-5	few	TGTGCCAGCAGAATGGAACCGGCCGGCAATCAGCCCCAGCATTTT	CASRMEPAGNQPQHF
TRBV11-2	.	17	TRBJ2-3	.	TGTGCCAGCAGCTTATTGGCAGCTAGCACCACGGGGGATACGCAGTATTTT	CASSLLAASTTGDTQYF
TRBV29-1	.	12	TRBJ2-1	.	TGCAGCGTTACGGCCTCCTACAATGAGCAGTTCTTC	CSVTASYNEQFF
TRBV27	.	13	TRBJ2-3	.	TGTGCCAGCAGCAGGGCGCCCACAGATACGCAGTATTTT	CASSRAPTDTQYF
TRBV7-6	.	14	TRBJ1-6	few	TGTGCCAGCAGCCCGACAGGATTTAATTCACCCCTCCACTTT	CASSPTGFNSPLHF
TRBV5-1	.	15	TRBJ2-5	few	TGCGCCAGCAGCTTAGACGGGACCTACCAAGAGACCCAGTACTTC	CASSLDGTYQETQYF
TRBV3-1	.	13	TRBJ2-7	.	TGTGCCAGCAGCCAAGATCTGTACTACGAGCAGTACTTC	CASSQDLYYEQYF
TRBV11-2	TRBD1	13	TRBJ2-1	few	TGTGCCAGCAGCTTAGTCCCGGGACAGGGACAGTTCTTC	CASSLVPGQGQFF
TRBV2	.	11	TRBJ2-2	.	TGTGCCAAAAGGAGCACCGGGGAGCTGTTTTTT	CAKRSTGELFF
TRBV7-8	.	14	TRBJ2-2	.	TGTGCCAGCAGCTTAACCCGAAGTACCGGGGAGCTGTTTTTT	CASSLTRSTGELFF
TRBV11-2	.	14	TRBJ1-1	few	TGTGCCAGCAGCTTACTTCGACAGAACACTGAAGCTTTCTTT	CASSLLRQNTEAFF
TRBV5-1	TRBD1	15	TRBJ1-1	few	TGCGCCAGCAGCGCGAGGGACAGTCGGGGGACTGAAGCTTTCTTT	CASSARDSRGTEAFF
TRBV9	.	14	TRBJ2-2	.	TGTGCCAGCAGCGAGGGGGGAGGAGGGGACGAGCTGTTTTTT	CASSEGGGGDELFF
TRBV5-1	.	12	TRBJ2-3	few	TGCGCCAGCCGATACAACCTGGATACGCAGTATTTT	CASRYNLDTQYF
TRBV7-9	TRBD1	14	TRBJ2-1	.	TGTGCCAGCAGCTTCGGACAGGGGGCGAGTGAGCAGTTCTTC	CASSFGQGASEQFF
TRBV7-9	.	15	TRBJ2-1	few	TGTGCCAGCAGGGTCAGGGGAAGCTCCTACAATGAGCAGTTCTTC	CASRVRGSSYNEQFF
TRBV5-1	.	13	TRBJ2-7	.	TGCGCCAGCAGCGAAGCCGGGGCATACGAGCAGTACTTC	CASSEAGAYEQYF
TRBV6-5	.	15	TRBJ2-5	few	TGTGCCAGCAGTTACTCGGCTCTCGGGAGAGAGACCCAGTACTTC	CASSYSALGRETQYF
TRBV2	TRBD1	16	TRBJ2-1	few	TGTGCCAGCAGTGATGATGAGACAGGGGGACTGAATGAGCAGTTCTTC	CASSDDETGGLNEQFF
TRBV6-2/TRBV6-3	.	14	TRBJ1-1	.	TGTGCCAGCACCAACGACCAGACATACCTTGAAGCTTTCTTT	CASTNDQTYLEAFF
TRBV6-5	.	14	TRBJ1-2	.	TGTGCCAGCAGCTTGTCAGGGACGAGCTATGGCTACACCTTC	CASSLSGTSYGYTF
TRBV11-1	.	13	TRBJ2-2	.	TGTGCCAGCAGCGATGACAGTCCCGGGGAGCTGTTTTTT	CASSDDSPGELFF
TRBV12-3/TRBV12-4	.	13	TRBJ1-6	.	TGTGCCAGCAGTTTTACCGGGAATTCACCCCTCCACTTT	CASSFTGNSPLHF
TRBV6-5	.	14	TRBJ1-1	few	TGTGCCAGCAGCCCGACAGAGGGGAACACTGAAGCTTTCTTT	CASSPTEGNTEAFF
TRBV27	.	13	TRBJ1-2	few	TGTGCCAGCAGTTTATTCCCCGGGCATGGCTACACCTTC	CASSLFPGHGYTF
TRBV29-1	.	14	TRBJ2-1	.	TGCAGCGTTTCTTTTCTAGTTCGGTTCAATGAGCAGTTCTTC	CSVSFLVRFNEQFF
TRBV19	.	12	TRBJ2-5	.	TGTGCCAGTAGTCCGACCGGGAAGACCCAGTACTTC	CASSPTGKTQYF
TRBV6-5	.	16	TRBJ1-1	.	TGTGCCAGCAGTTACTCCTACGGGAATTTTGGCACTGAAGCTTTCTTT	CASSYSYGNFGTEAFF
TRBV20-1	.	16	TRBJ2-3	few	TGCAGTGCCCCGAATTACAGAGACTCTAGCACAGATACGCAGTATTTT	CSAPNYRDSSTDTQYF
TRBV25-1	.	14	TRBJ2-2	.	TGTGCCAGCAGTGCGGCCGGTTGGTTAGGGGAGCTGTTTTTT	CASSAAGWLGELFF
TRBV15	.	14	TRBJ1-2	few	TGTGCCACCAGCGAAATTTGGACTAACTATGGCTACACCTTC	CATSEIWTNYGYTF
TRBV6-1	TRBD1	16	TRBJ1-1	many	TGTGCCAGCAGTGAAGAGGGAGGGGGCGCAGTCACTGAAGCTTTCTTT	CASSEEGGGAVTEAFF